The following is a TCR beta chain sequence with its context. This sample is drawn from a study of blood T cell repertoires in COVID-19. The CDR3 spans 14 residues. Between the trimmed V and J ends, which lost 2 bases and 0 bases, there was a span of 7 bases. Germline V gene lookup returns CDR1 SGHTA and CDR2 FQGNSA. Original data processing: For nucleated cells, counts were estimated from reference gene primer amplification. Assay: immunoSEQ multiplex PCR; the TCRdb copy retains only in-frame clones and omits some. V, J and clone size were drawn from that table, and D and trimming were deduced from the DNA. The table shows approximately 210,000 clones, with approximately 81% occurring only once.

The sequence derives from a woman between 50 and 59 years old with acute COVID-19. Sequencing was carried out using PBMCs or T cells enriched from blood (not recorded which). V is TRBV7-2 and J is TRBJ1-1; D is unclear. The CDR3 bases are TGTGCCAGCAGCTTACCAAGCATGAACACTGAAGCTTTCTTT. Encoded protein: CASSLPSMNTEAFF. The variable domain in full, completed from reference TRBV7-2 and TRBJ1-1, reads GAGVSQSPSNKVTEKGKDVELRCDPISGHTALYWYRQSLGQGLEFLIYFQGNSAPDKSGLPSDRFSAERTGGSVSTLTIQRTQQEDSAVYLCASSLPSMNTEAFFGQGTRLTVV.